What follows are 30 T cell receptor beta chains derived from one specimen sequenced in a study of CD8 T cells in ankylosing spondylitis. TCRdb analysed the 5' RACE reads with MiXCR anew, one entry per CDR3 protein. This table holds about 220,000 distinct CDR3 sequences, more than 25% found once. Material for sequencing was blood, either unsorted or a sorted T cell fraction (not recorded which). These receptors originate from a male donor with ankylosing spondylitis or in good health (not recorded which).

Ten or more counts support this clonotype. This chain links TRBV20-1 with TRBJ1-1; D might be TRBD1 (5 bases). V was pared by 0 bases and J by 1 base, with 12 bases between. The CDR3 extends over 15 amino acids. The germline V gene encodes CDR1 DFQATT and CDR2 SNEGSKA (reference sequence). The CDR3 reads CSARDWRGPNTEAFF. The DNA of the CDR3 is TGCAGTGCTAGAGATTGGAGGGGACCGAACACTGAAGCTTTCTTT.

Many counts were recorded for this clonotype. Here the CDR3 DNA reads TGCAGTGCTAGACCCGGGACCCACACCGGGGAGCTGTTTTTT. It encodes CSARPGTHTGELFF. The chain is built from TRBV20-1 and TRBJ2-2; D may match TRBD1 or TRBD2 (5 bases each). Germline CDR1 is DFQATT and CDR2 is SNEGSKA (reference sequence). This CDR3 spans 14 amino acids. Deletions cut 2 bases from V and 3 bases from J, with 10 bases between.

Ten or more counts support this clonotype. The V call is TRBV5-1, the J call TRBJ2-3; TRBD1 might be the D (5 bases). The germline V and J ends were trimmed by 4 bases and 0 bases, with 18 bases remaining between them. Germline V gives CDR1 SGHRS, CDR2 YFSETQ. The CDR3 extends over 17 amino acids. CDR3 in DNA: TGCGCCAGCAGCCCATCGTCCACAGGCTATAGCACAGATACGCAGTATTTT. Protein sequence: CASSPSSTGYSTDTQYF.

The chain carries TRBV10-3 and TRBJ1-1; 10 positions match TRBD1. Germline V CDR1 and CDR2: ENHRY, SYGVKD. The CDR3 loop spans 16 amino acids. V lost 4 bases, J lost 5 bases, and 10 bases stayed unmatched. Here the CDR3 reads CAISAKRQGAGTEAFF. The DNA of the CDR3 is TGTGCCATCAGTGCCAAGCGACAGGGGGCGGGTACTGAAGCTTTCTTT.

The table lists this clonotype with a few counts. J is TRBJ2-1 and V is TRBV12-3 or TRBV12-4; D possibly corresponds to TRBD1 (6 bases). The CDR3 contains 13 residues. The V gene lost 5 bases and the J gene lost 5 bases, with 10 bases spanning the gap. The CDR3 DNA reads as TGTGCCAGCAGTCGGGACACCAACAATGAGCAGTTCTTC. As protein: CASSRDTNNEQFF.

The CDR3 region is CASSPIGSSYNEQFF. The CDR3 bases are TGTGCCAGCAGCCCGATAGGGAGCTCCTACAATGAGCAGTTCTTC. This chain joins TRBV7-3 and TRBJ2-1; D is perhaps TRBD2 (5 bases). The ends were cut back, 5 bases at V and 0 bases at J, with 11 bases in the middle. The CDR3 totals 15 residues. The germline CDR1 and CDR2 sequences are SGHTA and FQGTGA.

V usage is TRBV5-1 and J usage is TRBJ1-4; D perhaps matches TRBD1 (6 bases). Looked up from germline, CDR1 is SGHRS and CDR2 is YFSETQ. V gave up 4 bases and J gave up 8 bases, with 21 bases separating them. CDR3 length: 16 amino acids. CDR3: CASSPTSWKGDEKLFF. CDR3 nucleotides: TGCGCCAGCAGCCCCACCTCCTGGAAGGGGGACGAAAAACTGTTTTTT.

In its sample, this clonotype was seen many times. The CDR3 sequence: CASSYSAGFYEQYF. As DNA, the CDR3 is TGTGCCAGCAGTTACTCGGCGGGTTTCTACGAGCAGTACTTC. The chain combines TRBV6-5 with TRBJ2-7, with D possibly being TRBD2 (5 bases). The CDR3 runs to 14 residues. Germline V gene lookup returns CDR1 MNHEY and CDR2 SVGAGI. V shed 0 bases and J shed 3 bases, with 9 bases lying between them.

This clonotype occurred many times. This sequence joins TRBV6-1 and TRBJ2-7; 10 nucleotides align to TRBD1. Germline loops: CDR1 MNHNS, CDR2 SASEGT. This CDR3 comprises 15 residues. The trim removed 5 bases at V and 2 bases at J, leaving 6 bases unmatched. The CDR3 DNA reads TGTGCCAGCAGTACCCCGGGACAGGGGACCTACGAGCAGTACTTC. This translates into CASSTPGQGTYEQYF.

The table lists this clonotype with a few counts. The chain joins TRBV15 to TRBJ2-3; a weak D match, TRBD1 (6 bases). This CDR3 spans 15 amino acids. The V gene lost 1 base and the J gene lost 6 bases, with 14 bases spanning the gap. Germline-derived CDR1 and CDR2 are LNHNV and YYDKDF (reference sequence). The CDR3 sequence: CATSRVQGKRDTQYF. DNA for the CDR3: TGTGCCACCAGCAGAGTTCAGGGGAAGCGGGATACGCAGTATTTT.

The DNA for the CDR3 is TGTGCCAGCAGTCCCCCGGGCAGGGACTCCTACAATGAGCAGTTCTTC. Its translation is CASSPPGRDSYNEQFF. This sequence joins TRBV5-4 and TRBJ2-1, with D perhaps matching TRBD1 (5 bases). V was trimmed by 5 bases and J by 0 bases, leaving 15 bases between them. The germline V gene encodes CDR1 SGHNT and CDR2 YYREEE (reference sequence). This CDR3 spans 16 amino acids.

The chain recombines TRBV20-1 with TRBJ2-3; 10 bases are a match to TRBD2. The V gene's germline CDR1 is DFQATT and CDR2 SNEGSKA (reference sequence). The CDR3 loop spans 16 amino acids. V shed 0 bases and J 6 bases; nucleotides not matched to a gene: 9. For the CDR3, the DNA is TGCAGTGCTAGAGATCCGGCTAGCGGGAGACCCGATACGCAGTATTTT. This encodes CSARDPASGRPDTQYF.

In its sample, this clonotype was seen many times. Written as DNA, the CDR3 is TGTGCCAGCTCACCATGGACAGTCACCCTCCAACTCCAAGAGACCCAGTACTTC. Its translation is CASSPWTVTLQLQETQYF. The chain is built from TRBV18 and TRBJ2-5; tentative D call: TRBD1 (6 bases). V gave up 2 bases and J gave up 1 base, with 20 bases separating them. The germline V gene has CDR1 KGHSH and CDR2 LQKENI. This CDR3 region has 18 residues.

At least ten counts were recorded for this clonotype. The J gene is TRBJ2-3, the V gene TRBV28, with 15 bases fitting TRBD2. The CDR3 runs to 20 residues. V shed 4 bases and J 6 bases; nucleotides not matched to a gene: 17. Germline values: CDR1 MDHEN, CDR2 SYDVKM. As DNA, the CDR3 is TGTGCCAGCAGTTCCATCCTAGGGGGGGGACTAGCGGGAGGTTTGGATACGCAGTATTTT. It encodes CASSSILGGGLAGGLDTQYF.

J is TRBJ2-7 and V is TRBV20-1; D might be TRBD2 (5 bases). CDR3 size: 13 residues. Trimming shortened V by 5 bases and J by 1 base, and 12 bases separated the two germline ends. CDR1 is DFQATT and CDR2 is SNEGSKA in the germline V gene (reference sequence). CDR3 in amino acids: CSAPGLISYEQYF. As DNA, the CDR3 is TGCAGTGCTCCCGGACTTATTTCCTACGAGCAGTACTTC.

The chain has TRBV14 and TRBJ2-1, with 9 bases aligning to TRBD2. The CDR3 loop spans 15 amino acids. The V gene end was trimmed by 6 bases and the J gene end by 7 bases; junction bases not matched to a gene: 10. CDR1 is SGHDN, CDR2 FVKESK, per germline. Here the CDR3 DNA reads TGTGCCAGCAGTCTTCCTGGACTAGCGAGAAATGAGCAGTTCTTC. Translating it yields CASSLPGLARNEQFF.

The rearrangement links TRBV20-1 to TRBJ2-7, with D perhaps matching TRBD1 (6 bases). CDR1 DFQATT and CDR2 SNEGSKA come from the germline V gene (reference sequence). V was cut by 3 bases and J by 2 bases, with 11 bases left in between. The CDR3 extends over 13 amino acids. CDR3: CSASNRVAYEQYF. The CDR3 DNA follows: TGCAGTGCTAGTAACAGGGTGGCCTACGAGCAGTACTTC.

DNA for the CDR3: TGTGCCAGCAGCTTACTAGGGCCAGGGAACAATTCACCCCTCCACTTT. Its protein product is CASSLLGPGNNSPLHF. V usage is TRBV7-2 and J usage is TRBJ1-6; the D gene is possibly TRBD1 (5 bases). The germline CDR1 and CDR2 sequences are SGHTA and FQGNSA. Between the trimmed V and J ends, which lost 2 bases and 7 bases, there was a span of 15 bases. There are 16 residues in the CDR3.

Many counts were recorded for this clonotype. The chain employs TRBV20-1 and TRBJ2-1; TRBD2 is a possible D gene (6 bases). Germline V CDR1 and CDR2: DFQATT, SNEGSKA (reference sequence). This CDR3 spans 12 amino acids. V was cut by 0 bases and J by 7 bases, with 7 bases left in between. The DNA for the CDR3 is TGCAGTGCTAGAGACCTAGCGAATGAGCAGTTCTTC. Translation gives CSARDLANEQFF.

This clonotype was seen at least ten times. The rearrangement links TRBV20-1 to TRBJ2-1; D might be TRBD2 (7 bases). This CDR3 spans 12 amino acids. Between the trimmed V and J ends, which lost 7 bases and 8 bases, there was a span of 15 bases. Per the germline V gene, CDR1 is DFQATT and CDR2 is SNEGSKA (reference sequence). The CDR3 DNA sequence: TGCAGTGTGCAGCGGGACAAGGATGAGCAGTTCTTC. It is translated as CSVQRDKDEQFF.

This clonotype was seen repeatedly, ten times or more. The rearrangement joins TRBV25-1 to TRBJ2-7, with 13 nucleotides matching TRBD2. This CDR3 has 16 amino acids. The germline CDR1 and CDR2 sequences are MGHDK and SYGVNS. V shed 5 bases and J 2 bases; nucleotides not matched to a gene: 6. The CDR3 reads CASSPRTSGSAYEQYF. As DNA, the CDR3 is TGTGCCAGCAGTCCCCGGACTAGCGGGAGTGCCTACGAGCAGTACTTC.

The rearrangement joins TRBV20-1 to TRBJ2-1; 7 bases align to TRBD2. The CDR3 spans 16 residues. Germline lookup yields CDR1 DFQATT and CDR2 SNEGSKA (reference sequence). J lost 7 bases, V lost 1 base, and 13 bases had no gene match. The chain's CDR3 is CSARALWRESFNEQFF. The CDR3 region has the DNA TGCAGTGCTAGAGCTCTTTGGCGGGAGTCGTTTAATGAGCAGTTCTTC.

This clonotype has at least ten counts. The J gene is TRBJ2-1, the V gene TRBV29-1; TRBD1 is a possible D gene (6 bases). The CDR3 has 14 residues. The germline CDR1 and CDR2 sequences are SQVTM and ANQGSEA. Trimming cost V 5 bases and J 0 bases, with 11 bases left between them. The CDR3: CSVLQGSSYNEQFF. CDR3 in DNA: TGCAGCGTTTTACAGGGTAGCTCCTACAATGAGCAGTTCTTC.

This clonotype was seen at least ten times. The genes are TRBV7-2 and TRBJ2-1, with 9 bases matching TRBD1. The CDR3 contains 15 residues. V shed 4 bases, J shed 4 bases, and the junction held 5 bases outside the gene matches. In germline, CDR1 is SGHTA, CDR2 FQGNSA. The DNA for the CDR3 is TGTGCCAGCAGCTCGGGACAGGGTCCGTACAATGAGCAGTTCTTC. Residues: CASSSGQGPYNEQFF.

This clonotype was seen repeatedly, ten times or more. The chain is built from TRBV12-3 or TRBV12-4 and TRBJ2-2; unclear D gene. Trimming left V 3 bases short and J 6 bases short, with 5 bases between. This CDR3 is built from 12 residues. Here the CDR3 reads CASSFWAGELFF. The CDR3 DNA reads TGTGCCAGCAGTTTTTGGGCCGGGGAGCTGTTTTTT.

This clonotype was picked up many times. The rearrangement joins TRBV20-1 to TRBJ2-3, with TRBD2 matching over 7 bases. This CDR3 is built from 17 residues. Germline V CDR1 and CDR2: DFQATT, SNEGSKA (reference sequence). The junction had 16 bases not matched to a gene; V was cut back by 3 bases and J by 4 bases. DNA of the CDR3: TGCAGTGCTAGTGGGGTGGTAGCGGGTGAATCCGCAGATACGCAGTATTTT. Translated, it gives CSASGVVAGESADTQYF.

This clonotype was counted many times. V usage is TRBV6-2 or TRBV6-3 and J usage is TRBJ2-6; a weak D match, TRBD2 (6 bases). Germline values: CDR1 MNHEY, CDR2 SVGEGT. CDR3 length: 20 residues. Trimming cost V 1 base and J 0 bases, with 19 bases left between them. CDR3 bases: TGTGCCAGCAGTTACTTAGCCCTTGGAGGGTTCAGCTCTGGGGCCAACGTCCTGACTTTC. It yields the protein CASSYLALGGFSSGANVLTF.

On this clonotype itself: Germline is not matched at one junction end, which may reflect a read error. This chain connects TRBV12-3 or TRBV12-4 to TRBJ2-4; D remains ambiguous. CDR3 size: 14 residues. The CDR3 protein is CASSLSRVKDIQYF. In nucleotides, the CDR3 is TGTGCCAGCAGTTTATCGCGTGTCAAAGACATTCAGTACTTC.

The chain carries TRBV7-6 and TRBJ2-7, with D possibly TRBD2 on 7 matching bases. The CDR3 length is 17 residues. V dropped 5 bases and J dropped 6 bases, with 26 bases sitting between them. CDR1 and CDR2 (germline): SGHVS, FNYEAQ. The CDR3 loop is CASSPARGGMIIGEQYF. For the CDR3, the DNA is TGTGCCAGCAGCCCAGCAAGGGGGGGTATGATCATCGGCGAGCAGTACTTC. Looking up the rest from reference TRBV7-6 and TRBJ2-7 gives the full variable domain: GAGVSQSPRYKVTKRGQDVALRCDPISGHVSLYWYRQALGQGPEFLTYFNYEAQQDKSGLPNDRFSAERPEGSISTLTIQRTEQRDSAMYRCASSPARGGMIIGEQYFGPGTRLTVT.

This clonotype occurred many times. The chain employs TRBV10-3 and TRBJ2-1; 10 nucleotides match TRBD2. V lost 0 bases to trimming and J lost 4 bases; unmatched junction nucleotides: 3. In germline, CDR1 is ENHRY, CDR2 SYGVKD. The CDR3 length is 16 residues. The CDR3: CAISESSGLAYNEQFF. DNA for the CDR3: TGTGCCATCAGTGAGTCCTCGGGACTAGCGTACAATGAGCAGTTCTTC.